The source of this TCR beta chain is a study of T cells in Graves' hyperthyroidism and ophthalmopathy. This clonotype has ten or more counts. V lost 0 bases and J 0 bases, leaving 5 bases between the germline ends. The CDR3 is 14 amino acids. The germline V gene has CDR1 DFQATT and CDR2 SNEGSKA (reference sequence). From RNA transcripts, TCR beta CDR3 regions were amplified. A first-round RT-PCR of the TCR CDR3 used the HTBI primer set. TCRdb reprocessed the multiplex PCR reads with MiXCR, giving one entry per CDR3 protein. The table includes 200,000 to 300,000 distinct CDR3 sequences, 16% detected once. A NOSPECS grade of at least 4, a Clinical Activity Score of at least 3 and duration under 3 months were recorded in ophthalmopathy patients.

The sample was blood. The origin of this receptor is a woman under 30 with Graves' ophthalmopathy. J is TRBJ2-2 and V is TRBV20-1; D ambiguous. CDR3 amino acids: CSARDSANTGELFF. CDR3 nucleotide sequence: TGCAGTGCTAGAGATTCAGCGAACACCGGGGAGCTGTTTTTT.